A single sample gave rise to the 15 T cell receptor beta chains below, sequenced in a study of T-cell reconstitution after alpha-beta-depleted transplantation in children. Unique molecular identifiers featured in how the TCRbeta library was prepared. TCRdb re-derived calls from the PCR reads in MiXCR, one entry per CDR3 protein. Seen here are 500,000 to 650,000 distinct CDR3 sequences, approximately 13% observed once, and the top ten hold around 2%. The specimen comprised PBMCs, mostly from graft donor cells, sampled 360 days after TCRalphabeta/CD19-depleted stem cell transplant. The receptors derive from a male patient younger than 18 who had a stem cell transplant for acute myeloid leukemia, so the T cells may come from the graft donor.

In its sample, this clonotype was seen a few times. CDR3 nucleotides: TGTGCCAGCAGCCAAAAGCGGGCATTATACAATGAGCAGTTCTTC. Its translation: CASSQKRALYNEQFF. The genes are TRBV3-1 and TRBJ2-1; possibly TRBD2 for D (6 bases). Germline CDR1 reads LGHDT; CDR2 reads YNNKEL (reference sequence). Deletions cut 2 bases from V and 4 bases from J, with 12 bases between. The CDR3 spans 15 residues.

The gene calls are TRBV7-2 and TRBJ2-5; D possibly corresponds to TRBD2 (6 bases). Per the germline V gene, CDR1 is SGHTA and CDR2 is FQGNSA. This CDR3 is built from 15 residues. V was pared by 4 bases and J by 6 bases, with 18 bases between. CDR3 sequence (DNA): TGTGCCAGCAGCTCCGCCGGGACTTCTATGAAGACCCAGTACTTC. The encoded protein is CASSSAGTSMKTQYF.

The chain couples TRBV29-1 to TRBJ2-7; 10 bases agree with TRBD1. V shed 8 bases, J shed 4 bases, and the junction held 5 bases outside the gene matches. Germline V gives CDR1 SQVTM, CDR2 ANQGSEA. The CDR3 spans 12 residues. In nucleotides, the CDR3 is TGCAGCTCTCGGACAGGGGGGTACGAGCAGTACTTC. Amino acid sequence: CSSRTGGYEQYF.

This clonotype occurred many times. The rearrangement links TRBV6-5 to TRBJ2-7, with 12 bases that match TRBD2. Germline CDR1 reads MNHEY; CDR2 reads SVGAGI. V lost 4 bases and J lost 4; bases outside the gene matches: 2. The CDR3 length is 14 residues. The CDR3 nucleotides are TGTGCCAGCAGTTCAACTAGCGGGAGGTACGAGCAGTACTTC. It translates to CASSSTSGRYEQYF.

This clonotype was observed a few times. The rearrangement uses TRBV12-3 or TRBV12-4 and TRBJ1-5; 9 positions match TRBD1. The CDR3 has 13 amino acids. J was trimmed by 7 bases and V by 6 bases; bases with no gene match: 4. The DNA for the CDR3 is TGTGCCAGCAGACAGGGGGCCGCGCAGCCCCAGCATTTT. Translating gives CASRQGAAQPQHF.

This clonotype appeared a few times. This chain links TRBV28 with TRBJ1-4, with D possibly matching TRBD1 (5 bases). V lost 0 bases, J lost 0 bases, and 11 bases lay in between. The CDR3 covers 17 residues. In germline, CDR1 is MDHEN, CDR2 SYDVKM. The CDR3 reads CASSLWDIRATNEKLFF. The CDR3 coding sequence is TGTGCCAGCAGTTTATGGGACATCCGAGCAACTAATGAAAAACTGTTTTTT.

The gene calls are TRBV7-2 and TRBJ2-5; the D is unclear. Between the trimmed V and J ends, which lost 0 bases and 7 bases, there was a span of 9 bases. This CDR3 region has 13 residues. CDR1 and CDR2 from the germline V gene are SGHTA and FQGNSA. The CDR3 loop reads CASSLALIGTQYF. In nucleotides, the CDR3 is TGTGCCAGCAGCTTAGCCTTAATCGGGACCCAGTACTTC.

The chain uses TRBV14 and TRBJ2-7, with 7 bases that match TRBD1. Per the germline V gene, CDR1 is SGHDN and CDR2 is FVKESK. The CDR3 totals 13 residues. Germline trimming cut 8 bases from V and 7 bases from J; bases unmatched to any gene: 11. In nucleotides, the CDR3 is TGTGCCAGCGGAAAGGGGACAGCAAAGGAGCAGTACTTC. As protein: CASGKGTAKEQYF.

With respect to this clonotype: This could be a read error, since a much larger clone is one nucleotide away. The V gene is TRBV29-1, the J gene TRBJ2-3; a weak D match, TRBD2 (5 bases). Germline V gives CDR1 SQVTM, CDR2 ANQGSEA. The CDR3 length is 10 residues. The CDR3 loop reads CSDGISTRYF. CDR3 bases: TGCAGCGACGGGATCTCCACGCGGTATTTT.

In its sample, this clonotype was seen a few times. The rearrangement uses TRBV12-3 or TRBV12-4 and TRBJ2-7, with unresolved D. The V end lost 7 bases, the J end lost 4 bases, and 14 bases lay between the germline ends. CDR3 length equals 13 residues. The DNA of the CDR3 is TGTGCCAGCACCGTCGACTCGACTTACGAGCAGTACTTC. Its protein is CASTVDSTYEQYF.

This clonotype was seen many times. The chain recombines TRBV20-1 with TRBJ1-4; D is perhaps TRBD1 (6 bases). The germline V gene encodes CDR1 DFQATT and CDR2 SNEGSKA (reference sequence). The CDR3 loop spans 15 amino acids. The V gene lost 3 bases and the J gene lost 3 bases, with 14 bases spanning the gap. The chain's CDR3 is CSASARTASNEKLFF. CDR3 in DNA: TGCAGTGCTAGCGCCCGGACAGCCTCTAATGAAAAACTGTTTTTT.

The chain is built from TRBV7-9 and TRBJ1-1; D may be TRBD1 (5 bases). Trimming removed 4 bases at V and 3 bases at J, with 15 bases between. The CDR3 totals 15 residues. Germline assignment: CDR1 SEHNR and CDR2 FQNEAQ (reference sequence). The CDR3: CASSWYRMSDTEAFF. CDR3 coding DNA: TGTGCCAGCAGCTGGTACAGGATGTCGGACACTGAAGCTTTCTTT. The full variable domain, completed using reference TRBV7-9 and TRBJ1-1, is DTGVSQNPRHKITKRGQNVTFRCDPISEHNRLYWYRQTLGQGPEFLTYFQNEAQLEKSRLLSDRFSAERPKGSFSTLEIQRTEQGDSAMYLCASSWYRMSDTEAFFGQGTRLTVV.

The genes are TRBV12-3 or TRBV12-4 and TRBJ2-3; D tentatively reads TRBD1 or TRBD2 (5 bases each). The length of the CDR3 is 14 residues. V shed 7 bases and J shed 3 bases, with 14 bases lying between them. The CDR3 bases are TGTGCCAGCATCGGAGACTGGGGGACAGATACGCAGTATTTT. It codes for CASIGDWGTDTQYF.

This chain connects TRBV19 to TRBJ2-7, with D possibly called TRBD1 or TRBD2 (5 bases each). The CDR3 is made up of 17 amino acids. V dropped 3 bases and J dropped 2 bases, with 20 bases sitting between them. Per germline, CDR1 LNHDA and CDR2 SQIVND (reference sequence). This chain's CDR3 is CASSIPVGPGTPYEQYF. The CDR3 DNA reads TGTGCCAGTAGTATCCCTGTTGGACCGGGGACCCCCTACGAGCAGTACTTC.

The CDR3 region is CSVQQGSNSPLHF. The DNA of the CDR3 is TGCAGCGTACAACAGGGGAGTAATTCACCCCTCCACTTT. The rearrangement uses TRBV29-1 and TRBJ1-6, with 7 bases aligning to TRBD1. The germline gives CDR1 SQVTM, CDR2 ANQGSEA. The CDR3 runs 13 residues. The trim removed 6 bases at V and 6 bases at J, leaving 5 bases unmatched.